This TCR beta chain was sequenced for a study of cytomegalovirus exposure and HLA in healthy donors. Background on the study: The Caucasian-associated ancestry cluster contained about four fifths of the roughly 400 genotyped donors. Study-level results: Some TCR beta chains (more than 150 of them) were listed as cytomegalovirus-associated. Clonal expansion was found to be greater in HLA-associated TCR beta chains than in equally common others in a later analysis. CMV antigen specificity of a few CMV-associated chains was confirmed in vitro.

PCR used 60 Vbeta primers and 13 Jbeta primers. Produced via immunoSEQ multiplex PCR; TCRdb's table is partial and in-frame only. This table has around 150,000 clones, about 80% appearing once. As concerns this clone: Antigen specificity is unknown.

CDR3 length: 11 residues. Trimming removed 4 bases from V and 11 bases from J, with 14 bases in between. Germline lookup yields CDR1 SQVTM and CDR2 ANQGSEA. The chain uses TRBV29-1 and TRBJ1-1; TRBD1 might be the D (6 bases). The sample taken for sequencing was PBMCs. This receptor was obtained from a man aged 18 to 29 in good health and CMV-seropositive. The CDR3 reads CSVVLQGSAFF. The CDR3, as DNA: TGCAGCGTTGTTCTCCAGGGGAGCGCTTTCTTT.